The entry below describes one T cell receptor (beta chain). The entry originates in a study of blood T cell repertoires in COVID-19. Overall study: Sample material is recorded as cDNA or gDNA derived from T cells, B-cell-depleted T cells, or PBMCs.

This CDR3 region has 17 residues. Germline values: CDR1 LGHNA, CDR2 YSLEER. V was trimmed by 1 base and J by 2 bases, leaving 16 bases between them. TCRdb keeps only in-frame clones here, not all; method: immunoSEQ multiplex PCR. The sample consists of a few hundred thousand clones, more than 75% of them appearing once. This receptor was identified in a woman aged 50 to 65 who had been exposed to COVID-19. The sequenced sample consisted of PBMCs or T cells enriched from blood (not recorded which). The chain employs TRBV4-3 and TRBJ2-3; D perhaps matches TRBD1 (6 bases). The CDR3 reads CASSQVRSGVYTDTQYF. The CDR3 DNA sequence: TGCGCCAGCAGCCAAGTCAGGTCAGGGGTCTACACAGATACGCAGTATTTT.